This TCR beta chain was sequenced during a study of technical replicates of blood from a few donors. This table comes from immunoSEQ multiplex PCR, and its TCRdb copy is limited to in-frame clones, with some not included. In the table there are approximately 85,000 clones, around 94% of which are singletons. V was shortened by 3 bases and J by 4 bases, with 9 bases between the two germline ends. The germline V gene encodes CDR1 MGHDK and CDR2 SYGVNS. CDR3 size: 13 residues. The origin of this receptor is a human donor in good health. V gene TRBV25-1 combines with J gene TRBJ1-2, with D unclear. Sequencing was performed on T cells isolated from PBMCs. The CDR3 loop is CASSDSPRYGYTF. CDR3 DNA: TGTGCCAGCAGTGACTCCCCCCGCTATGGCTACACCTTC.